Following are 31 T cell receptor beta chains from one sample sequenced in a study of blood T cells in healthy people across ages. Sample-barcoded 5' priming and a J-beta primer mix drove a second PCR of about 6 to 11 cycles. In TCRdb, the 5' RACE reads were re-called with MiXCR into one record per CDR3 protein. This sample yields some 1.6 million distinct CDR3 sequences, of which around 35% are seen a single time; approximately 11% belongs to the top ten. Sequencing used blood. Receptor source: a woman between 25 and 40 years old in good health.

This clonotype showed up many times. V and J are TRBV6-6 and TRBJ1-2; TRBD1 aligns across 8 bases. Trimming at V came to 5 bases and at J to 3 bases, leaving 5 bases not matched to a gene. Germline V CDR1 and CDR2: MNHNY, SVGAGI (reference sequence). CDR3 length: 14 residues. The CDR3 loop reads CASSRGQGDYGYTF. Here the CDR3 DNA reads TGTGCCAGCAGTCGAGGACAGGGCGACTATGGCTACACCTTC.

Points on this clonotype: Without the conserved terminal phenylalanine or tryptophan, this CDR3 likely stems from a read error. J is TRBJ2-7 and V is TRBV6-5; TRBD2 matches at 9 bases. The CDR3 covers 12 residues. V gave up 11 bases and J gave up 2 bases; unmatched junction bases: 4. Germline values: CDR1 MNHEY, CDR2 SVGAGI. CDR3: CAAVAGAYEQYL. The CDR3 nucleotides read TGTGCCGCAGTAGCGGGGGCCTACGAGCAGTACCTC.

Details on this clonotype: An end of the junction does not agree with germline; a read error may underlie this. The CDR3 reads CANSLVAGGETQYF. For the CDR3, the DNA is TGTGCCAACAGCTTAGTGGCGGGGGGTGAGACCCAGTACTTC. The chain recombines TRBV7-3 with TRBJ2-7; 8 nucleotides match TRBD2. The J call may be mistaken, given a closer DNA end match to TRBJ2-5. Germline CDR1 and CDR2: SGHTA and FQGTGA. CDR3 length: 14 amino acids.

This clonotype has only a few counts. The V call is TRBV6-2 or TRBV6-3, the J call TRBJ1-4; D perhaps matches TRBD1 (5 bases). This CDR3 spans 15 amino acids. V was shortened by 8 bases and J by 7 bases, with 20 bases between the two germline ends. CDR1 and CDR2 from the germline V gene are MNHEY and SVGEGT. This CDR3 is CASAGLELTGEKLFF. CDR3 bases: TGTGCCAGCGCGGGACTGGAGTTAACCGGTGAAAAACTGTTTTTT.

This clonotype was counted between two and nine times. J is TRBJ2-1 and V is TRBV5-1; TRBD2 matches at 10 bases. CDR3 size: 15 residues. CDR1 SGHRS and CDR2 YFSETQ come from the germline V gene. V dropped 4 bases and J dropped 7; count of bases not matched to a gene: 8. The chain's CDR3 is CASSVGLARGNEQFF. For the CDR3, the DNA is TGCGCCAGCAGCGTGGGACTAGCGCGGGGGAATGAGCAGTTCTTC.

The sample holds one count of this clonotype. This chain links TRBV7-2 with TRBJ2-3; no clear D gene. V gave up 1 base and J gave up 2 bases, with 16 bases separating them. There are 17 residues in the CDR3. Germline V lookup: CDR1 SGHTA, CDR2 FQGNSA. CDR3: CASSLGRGRLDTDTQYF. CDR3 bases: TGTGCCAGCAGCTTAGGCCGAGGACGTCTAGACACAGATACGCAGTATTTT.

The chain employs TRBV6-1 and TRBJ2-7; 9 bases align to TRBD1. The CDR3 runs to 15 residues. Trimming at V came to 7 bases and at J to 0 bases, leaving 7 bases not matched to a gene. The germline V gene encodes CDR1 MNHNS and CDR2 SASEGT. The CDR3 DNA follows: TGTGCCAGCACCCAGGACAGGGGTTACTCCTACGAGCAGTACTTC. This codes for CASTQDRGYSYEQYF.

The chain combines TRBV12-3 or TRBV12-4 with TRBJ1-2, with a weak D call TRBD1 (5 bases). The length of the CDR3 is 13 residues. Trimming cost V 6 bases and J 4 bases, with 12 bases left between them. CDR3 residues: CASSREGSYGYTF. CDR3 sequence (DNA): TGTGCCAGCAGCCGGGAGGGGAGCTATGGCTACACCTTC.

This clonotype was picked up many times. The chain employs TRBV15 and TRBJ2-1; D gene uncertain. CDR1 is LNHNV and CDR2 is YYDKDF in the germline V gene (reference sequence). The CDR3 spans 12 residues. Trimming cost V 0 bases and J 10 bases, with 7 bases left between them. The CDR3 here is CATSRDSPEQFF. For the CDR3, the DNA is TGTGCCACCAGCAGAGATTCCCCCGAGCAGTTCTTC.

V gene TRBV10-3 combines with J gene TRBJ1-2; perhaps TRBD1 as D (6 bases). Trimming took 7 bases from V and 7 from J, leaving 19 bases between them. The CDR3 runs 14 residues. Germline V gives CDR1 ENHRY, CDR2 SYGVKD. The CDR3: CAIKGGATICGYTF. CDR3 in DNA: TGTGCCATCAAAGGGGGGGCCACTATCTGTGGCTACACCTTC.

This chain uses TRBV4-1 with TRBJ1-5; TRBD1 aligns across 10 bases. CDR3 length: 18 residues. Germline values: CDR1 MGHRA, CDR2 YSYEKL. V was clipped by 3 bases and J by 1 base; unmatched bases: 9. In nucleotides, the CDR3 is TGCGCCAGCAGCCAGACTGCCCGGGACAGGGGAAGCAATCAGCCCCAGCATTTT. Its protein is CASSQTARDRGSNQPQHF.

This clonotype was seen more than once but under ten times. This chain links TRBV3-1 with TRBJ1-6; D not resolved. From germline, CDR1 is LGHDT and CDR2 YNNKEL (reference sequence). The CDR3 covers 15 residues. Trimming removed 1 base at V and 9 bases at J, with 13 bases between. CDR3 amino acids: CASSQVKNAASPLHF. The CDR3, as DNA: TGTGCCAGCAGCCAAGTCAAGAATGCTGCTTCACCCCTCCACTTT.

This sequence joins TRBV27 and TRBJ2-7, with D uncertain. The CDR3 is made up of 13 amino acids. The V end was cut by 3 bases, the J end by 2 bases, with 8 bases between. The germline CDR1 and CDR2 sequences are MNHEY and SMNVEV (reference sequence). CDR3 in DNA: TGTGCCAGCAGTTTTATCGGCACCTACGAGCAGTACTTC. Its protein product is CASSFIGTYEQYF.

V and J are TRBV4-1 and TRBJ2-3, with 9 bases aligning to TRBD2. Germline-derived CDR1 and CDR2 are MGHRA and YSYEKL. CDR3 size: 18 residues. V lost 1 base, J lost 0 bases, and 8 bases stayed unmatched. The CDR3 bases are TGCGCCAGCAGCCAAGCTTCCAGCGGGAGGCTCAGCACAGATACGCAGTATTTT. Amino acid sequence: CASSQASSGRLSTDTQYF.

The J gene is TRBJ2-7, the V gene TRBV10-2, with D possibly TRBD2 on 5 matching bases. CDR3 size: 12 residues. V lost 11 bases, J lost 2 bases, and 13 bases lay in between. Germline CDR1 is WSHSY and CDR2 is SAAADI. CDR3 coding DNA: TGCGCCGCCAGGACCGGGGCCTACGAGCAGTACTTC. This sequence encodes CAARTGAYEQYF.

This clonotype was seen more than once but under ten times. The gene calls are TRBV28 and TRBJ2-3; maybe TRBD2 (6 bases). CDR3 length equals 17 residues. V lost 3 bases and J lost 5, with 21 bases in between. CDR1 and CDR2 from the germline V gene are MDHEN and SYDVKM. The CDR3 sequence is CASSFVGPGSIEDTQYF. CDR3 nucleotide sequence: TGTGCCAGCAGTTTCGTAGGACCCGGGAGTATTGAAGATACGCAGTATTTT.

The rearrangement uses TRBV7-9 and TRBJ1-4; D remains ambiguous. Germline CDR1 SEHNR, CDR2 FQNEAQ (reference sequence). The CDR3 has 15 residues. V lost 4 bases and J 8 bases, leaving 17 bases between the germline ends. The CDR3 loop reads CASSSFTLYTEKLFF. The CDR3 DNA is TGTGCCAGCAGCTCCTTCACCCTTTATACCGAAAAACTGTTTTTT.

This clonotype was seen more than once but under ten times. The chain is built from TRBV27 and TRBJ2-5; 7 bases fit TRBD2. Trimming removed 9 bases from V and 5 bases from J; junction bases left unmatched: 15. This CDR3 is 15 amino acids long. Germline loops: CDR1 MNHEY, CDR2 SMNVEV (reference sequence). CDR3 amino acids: CASRRDYHNEETQYF. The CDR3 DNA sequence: TGTGCCAGTCGCCGGGACTACCACAATGAGGAGACCCAGTACTTC.

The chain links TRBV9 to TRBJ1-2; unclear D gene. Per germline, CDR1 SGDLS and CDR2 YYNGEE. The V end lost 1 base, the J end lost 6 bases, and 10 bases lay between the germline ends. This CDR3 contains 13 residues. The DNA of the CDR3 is TGTGCCAGCAGCGTAAGGGATGTGGATGGCTACACCTTC. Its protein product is CASSVRDVDGYTF.

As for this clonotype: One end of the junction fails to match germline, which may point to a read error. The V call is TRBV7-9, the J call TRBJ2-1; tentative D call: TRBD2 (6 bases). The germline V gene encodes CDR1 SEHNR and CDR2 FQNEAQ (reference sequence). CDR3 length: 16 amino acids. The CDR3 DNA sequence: TGTGCCAGCAGCATGCCGATCGGGAGCTCCTACAATGAGCGGTTCTTC. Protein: CASSMPIGSSYNERFF.

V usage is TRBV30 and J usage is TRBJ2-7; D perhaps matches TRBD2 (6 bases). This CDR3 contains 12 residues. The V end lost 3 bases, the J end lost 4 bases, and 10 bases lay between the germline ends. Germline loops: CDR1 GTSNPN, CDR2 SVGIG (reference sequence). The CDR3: CAWSGDWYEQYF. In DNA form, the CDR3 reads TGTGCCTGGAGCGGGGACTGGTACGAGCAGTACTTC.

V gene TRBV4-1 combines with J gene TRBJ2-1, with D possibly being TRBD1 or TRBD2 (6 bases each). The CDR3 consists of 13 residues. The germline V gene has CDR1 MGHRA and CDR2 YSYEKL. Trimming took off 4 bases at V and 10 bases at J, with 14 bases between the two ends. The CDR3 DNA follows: TGCGCCAGCAGCCGCGAGGGGGGTTACGAGCAGTTCTTC. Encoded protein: CASSREGGYEQFF.

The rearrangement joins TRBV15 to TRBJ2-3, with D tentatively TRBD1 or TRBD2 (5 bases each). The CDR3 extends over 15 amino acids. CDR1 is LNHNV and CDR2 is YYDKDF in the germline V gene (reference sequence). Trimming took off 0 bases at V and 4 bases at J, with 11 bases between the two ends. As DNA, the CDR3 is TGTGCCACCAGCAGAGATGCAGGGACGGCAGATACGCAGTATTTT. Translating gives CATSRDAGTADTQYF.

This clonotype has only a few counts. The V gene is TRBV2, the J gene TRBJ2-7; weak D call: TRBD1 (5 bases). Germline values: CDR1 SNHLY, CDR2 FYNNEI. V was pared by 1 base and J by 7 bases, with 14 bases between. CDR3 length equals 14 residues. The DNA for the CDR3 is TGTGCCAGCAGTGAAGGGTTTAGGACATCTGAGCAGTACTTC. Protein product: CASSEGFRTSEQYF.

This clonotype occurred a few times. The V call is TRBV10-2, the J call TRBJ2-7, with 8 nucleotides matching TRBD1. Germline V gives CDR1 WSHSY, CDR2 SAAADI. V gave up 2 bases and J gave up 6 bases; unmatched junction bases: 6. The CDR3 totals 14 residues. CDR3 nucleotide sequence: TGCGCCAGCAGTGAGCGGACAGGGTTTTCCGAGCAGTACTTC. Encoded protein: CASSERTGFSEQYF.

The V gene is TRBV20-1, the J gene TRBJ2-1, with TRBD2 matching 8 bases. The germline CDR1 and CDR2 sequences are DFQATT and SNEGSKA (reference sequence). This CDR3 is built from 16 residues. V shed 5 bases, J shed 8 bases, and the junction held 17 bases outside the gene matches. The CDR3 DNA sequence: TGCAGTGCTGGCCCCTTAACCCGGACTAGCTCGGATGAGCAGTTCTTC. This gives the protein CSAGPLTRTSSDEQFF.

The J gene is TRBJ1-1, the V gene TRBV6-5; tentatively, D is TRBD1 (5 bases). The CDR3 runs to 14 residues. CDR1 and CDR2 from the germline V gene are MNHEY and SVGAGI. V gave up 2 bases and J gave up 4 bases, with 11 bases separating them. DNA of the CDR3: TGTGCCAGCAGTTACGGGGGGGAGAGCACTGAAGCTTTCTTT. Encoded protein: CASSYGGESTEAFF.

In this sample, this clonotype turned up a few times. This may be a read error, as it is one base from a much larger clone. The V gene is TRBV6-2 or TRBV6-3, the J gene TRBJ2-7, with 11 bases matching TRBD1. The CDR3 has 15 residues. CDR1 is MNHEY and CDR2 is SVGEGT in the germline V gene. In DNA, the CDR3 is TGTGCCAGCAGTTTCGGGACAGGGGGAACCTACGGGCAGTACTTC. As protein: CASSFGTGGTYGQYF.

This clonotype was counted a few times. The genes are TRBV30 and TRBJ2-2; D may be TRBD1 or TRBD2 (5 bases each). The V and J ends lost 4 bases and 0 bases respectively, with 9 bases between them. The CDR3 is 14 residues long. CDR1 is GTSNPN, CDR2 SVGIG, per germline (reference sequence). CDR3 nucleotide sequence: TGTGCCTGGACCCGGGACCCGAACACCGGGGAGCTGTTTTTT. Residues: CAWTRDPNTGELFF.

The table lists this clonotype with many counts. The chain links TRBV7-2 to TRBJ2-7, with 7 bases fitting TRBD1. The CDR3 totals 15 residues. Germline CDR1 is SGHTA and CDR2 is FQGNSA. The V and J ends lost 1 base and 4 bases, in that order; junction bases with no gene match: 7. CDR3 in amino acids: CASSLETGYGYEQYF. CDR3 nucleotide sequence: TGTGCCAGCAGCTTAGAGACAGGGTACGGTTACGAGCAGTACTTC.

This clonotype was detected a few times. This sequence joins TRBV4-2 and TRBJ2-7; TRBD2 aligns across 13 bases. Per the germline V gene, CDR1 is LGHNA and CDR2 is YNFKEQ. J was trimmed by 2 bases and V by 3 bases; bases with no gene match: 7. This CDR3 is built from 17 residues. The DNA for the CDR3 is TGTGCCAGCAGCCATGCAACCGGGACTAGCGGGACCTACGAGCAGTACTTC. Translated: CASSHATGTSGTYEQYF.